This T cell receptor (beta chain) is from a study of control samples from healthy donors and cancer patients. The length of the CDR3 is 14 residues. Between the trimmed V and J ends, which lost 7 bases and 5 bases, there was a span of 16 bases. CDR1 and CDR2 (germline): MGHDK, SYGVNS. This clone appeared a few times. Profiling relied on immunoSEQ multiplex PCR, and the TCRdb table lists in-frame clones only, not all of them. The table has more than 75,000 clones, approximately 80% seen once. Sequencing was done on a sample of blood. The TCR originated in a woman aged 25 to 45 in good health. The rearrangement joins TRBV25-1 to TRBJ2-3; D is ambiguous. The CDR3 region is CASTLEPWGDTQYF. The CDR3 DNA follows: TGTGCCAGCACCTTGGAGCCCTGGGGAGATACGCAGTATTTT. The complete variable domain, with remaining parts taken from reference TRBV25-1 and TRBJ2-3, reads EADIYQTPRYLVIGTGKKITLECSQTMGHDKMYWYQQDPGMELHLIHYSYGVNSTEKGDLSSESTVSRIRTEHFPLTLESARPSHTSQYLCASTLEPWGDTQYFGPGTRLTVL.